A single sample gave rise to the 7 T cell receptor beta chains below, sequenced in a study of T-cell memory formation after mild COVID-19. In TCRdb, the 5' RACE reads were re-called with MiXCR into one record per CDR3 protein. Here the sample spans roughly 130,000 distinct CDR3 sequences, about 6% being singletons. Sample: PBMCs or a T cell subset sorted from them (not recorded which). All receptors come from an adult woman who had mild COVID-19 (a few samples of this study predate the infection). Cell type and time point are not known.

The chain couples TRBV4-3 to TRBJ2-4; D is ambiguous. Germline assignment: CDR1 LGHNA and CDR2 YSLEER. CDR3 length: 18 amino acids. Trimming cost V 0 bases and J 0 bases, with 15 bases left between them. The CDR3 sequence: CASSQDGAGGLAKNIQYF. The DNA of the CDR3 is TGCGCCAGCAGCCAAGATGGTGCAGGCGGTCTAGCCAAAAACATTCAGTACTTC.

This clonotype was observed many times. The chain employs TRBV9 and TRBJ2-7, with 7 bases lining up with TRBD2. Looked up from germline, CDR1 is SGDLS and CDR2 is YYNGEE. Germline trimming cut 4 bases from V and 1 base from J; bases unmatched to any gene: 8. This CDR3 spans 15 amino acids. The CDR3 loop is CASSPRSGTSYEQYF. CDR3 bases: TGTGCCAGCAGCCCTCGGAGCGGGACTTCCTACGAGCAGTACTTC.

This rearrangement joins TRBV19 to TRBJ2-4, with D perhaps TRBD1 (6 bases). The germline V and J ends were trimmed by 5 bases and 3 bases, with 17 bases remaining between them. CDR1 is LNHDA, CDR2 SQIVND, per germline (reference sequence). This CDR3 spans 16 amino acids. The CDR3 protein is CASSSQGYLVKNIQYF. The DNA of the CDR3 is TGTGCCAGTAGTTCGCAGGGGTATTTGGTCAAAAACATTCAGTACTTC.

This clonotype has a count of ten or more. The chain links TRBV18 to TRBJ1-1, with unresolved D. CDR1 is KGHSH and CDR2 is LQKENI in the germline V gene. The CDR3 runs 15 residues. Trimming took off 2 bases at V and 2 bases at J, with 12 bases between the two ends. DNA of the CDR3: TGTGCCAGCTCACCAAAACACGGCACAAACACTGAAGCTTTCTTT. Amino acids: CASSPKHGTNTEAFF.

This clonotype has more than one count but fewer than ten. The chain combines TRBV18 with TRBJ1-1, with D possibly being TRBD1 (5 bases). Germline lookup yields CDR1 KGHSH and CDR2 LQKENI. The CDR3 runs to 15 residues. V lost 4 bases, J lost 4 bases, and 16 bases lay in between. The CDR3 region is CASSRFAGWSTEAFF. DNA of the CDR3: TGTGCCAGCTCACGATTTGCAGGGTGGTCCACTGAAGCTTTCTTT.

The chain carries TRBV5-4 and TRBJ2-5; TRBD2 might be the D (7 bases). CDR3 length: 15 residues. V was clipped by 3 bases and J by 4 bases, with 16 bases between them. Per the germline V gene, CDR1 is SGHNT and CDR2 is YYREEE (reference sequence). CDR3 protein: CASSSGAGAPETQYF. CDR3 nucleotide sequence: TGTGCCAGCAGCTCTGGGGCGGGGGCCCCAGAGACCCAGTACTTC.

This clonotype has ten or more counts. This chain links TRBV5-1 with TRBJ1-5, with D maybe TRBD1 (6 bases). The CDR3 consists of 14 residues. From germline, CDR1 is SGHRS and CDR2 YFSETQ. V was trimmed by 0 bases and J by 7 bases, leaving 11 bases between them. The CDR3 nucleotides are TGCGCCAGCAGCTTGGGGGGGCGCAGCCAGCCCCAGCATTTT. Its translation is CASSLGGRSQPQHF.